This T cell receptor beta chain is from a study of Ad26.COV2.S vaccination and SARS-CoV-2 variants. V dropped 4 bases and J dropped 3 bases, with 18 bases sitting between them. This CDR3 is built from 16 residues. Germline CDR1 MNHEY, CDR2 SMNVEV (reference sequence). Treatment denoted: about 20 received Ad26.COV2.S at low or high dose, single or two shots; several received placebo; per-sample allocation not given. On day 63 after the first injection, vaccine and placebo recipients gave samples. The table came from immunoSEQ multiplex PCR; TCRdb's copy has only in-frame clones and leaves some out. The sample records some 350,000 clones, approximately 84% being singletons.

The rearrangement uses TRBV27 and TRBJ1-1, with TRBD1 as a possible D gene (6 bases). The specimen was peripheral blood, collected in a trial of Ad26.COV2.S vaccine versus placebo. This TCR was recovered from a person between 18 and 65 years old who received the Ad26.COV2.S COVID-19 vaccine or a placebo. The CDR3 DNA follows: TGTGCCAGCAGTTGGGGGCGGGGGGAAGGATACACTGAAGCTTTCTTT. Its translation: CASSWGRGEGYTEAFF.